The 26 T cell receptor beta chains listed next were all sequenced from one sample in a study of blood T cell repertoires in COVID-19. The data were produced by immunoSEQ multiplex PCR, yet TCRdb's version contains in-frame clones alone and is incomplete. The sample gives some 240,000 clones, roughly 85% of which show up once; about 2.5% is in the top ten. Sequencing was done on a sample of peripheral blood. The receptors shown here come from a woman aged 70-85 years with COVID-19, enrolled during active disease.

V is TRBV7-2 and J is TRBJ1-3; 7 bases fit TRBD1. J gave up 4 bases and V 6 bases, and 12 bases lay outside the gene matches. Germline V gene lookup returns CDR1 SGHTA and CDR2 FQGNSA. CDR3 length: 16 amino acids. CDR3 residues: CASSTLGGQAGNTIYF. CDR3 nucleotide sequence: TGTGCCAGCAGTACGTTGGGCGGACAGGCCGGAAACACCATATATTTT.

In nucleotides, the CDR3 is TGTGCCAGCAGCTTAATAGCGGGAGACACCGGGGAGCTGTTTTTT. Its protein product is CASSLIAGDTGELFF. The genes are TRBV7-3 and TRBJ2-2; 9 bases match TRBD2. Germline lookup yields CDR1 SGHTA and CDR2 FQGTGA. J gave up 3 bases and V 1 base, and 0 bases lay outside the gene matches. CDR3 size: 15 residues. Full variable domain (rest looked up from reference TRBV7-3 and TRBJ2-2): GAGVSQTPSNKVTEKGKYVELRCDPISGHTALYWYRQSLGQGPEFLIYFQGTGAADDSGLPNDRFFAVRPEGSVSTLKIQRTERGDSAVYLCASSLIAGDTGELFFGEGSRLTVL.

This rearrangement joins TRBV6-2 or TRBV6-3 to TRBJ2-5, with 8 bases fitting TRBD2. The V gene's germline CDR1 is MNHEY and CDR2 SVGEGT. J was trimmed by 1 base and V by 6 bases; bases with no gene match: 7. The CDR3 is 15 amino acids. CDR3 residues: CASSLLAAIQETQYF. In DNA form, the CDR3 reads TGTGCCAGCAGCCTACTAGCGGCCATCCAAGAGACCCAGTACTTC.

The gene calls are TRBV18 and TRBJ1-5, with D maybe TRBD1 (5 bases). Deletions cut 4 bases from V and 5 bases from J, with 9 bases between. The CDR3 has 13 amino acids. Germline CDR1 and CDR2: KGHSH and LQKENI. The CDR3: CASSQGGDQPQHF. CDR3 DNA: TGTGCCAGCTCACAAGGAGGGGATCAGCCCCAGCATTTT.

CDR3 bases: TGTGCCAGCAGCTTCTCACAGGGGGACGAGCAGTACTTC. Amino acid sequence: CASSFSQGDEQYF. The chain couples TRBV7-2 to TRBJ2-7; 8 bases agree with TRBD1. The germline V gene encodes CDR1 SGHTA and CDR2 FQGNSA. Unmatched junction bases numbered 3, after V lost 3 bases and J lost 5 bases. This CDR3 spans 13 amino acids. Supplemented by reference TRBV7-2 and TRBJ2-7, the full variable domain reads GAGVSQSPSNKVTEKGKDVELRCDPISGHTALYWYRQSLGQGLEFLIYFQGNSAPDKSGLPSDRFSAERTGGSVSTLTIQRTQQEDSAVYLCASSFSQGDEQYFGPGTRLTVT.

The chain employs TRBV6-5 and TRBJ1-1; TRBD1 matches at 7 bases. Trimming at V came to 5 bases and at J to 6 bases, leaving 9 bases not matched to a gene. CDR3 length: 14 amino acids. The germline gives CDR1 MNHEY, CDR2 SVGAGI. CDR3 amino acids: CASSTEDRVAEAFF. CDR3 in DNA: TGTGCCAGCAGTACTGAAGACAGGGTCGCTGAAGCTTTCTTT.

This clone was recorded only once. The chain has TRBV4-3 and TRBJ1-3, with 7 bases matching TRBD1. Trimming cost V 2 bases and J 0 bases; bases outside gene matches: 4. Germline CDR1 reads LGHNA; CDR2 reads YSLEER. The CDR3 has 16 amino acids. The CDR3 sequence: CASSQLTGSSGNTIYF. The CDR3 bases are TGCGCCAGCAGCCAACTGACAGGGAGCTCTGGAAACACCATATATTTT.

The V call is TRBV5-6, the J call TRBJ1-5, with unresolved D. Germline CDR1 reads SGHDT; CDR2 reads YYEEEE. The CDR3 runs to 13 residues. V dropped 4 bases and J dropped 3 bases, with 8 bases sitting between them. The chain's CDR3 is CASSVSPNQPQHF. In nucleotides, the CDR3 is TGTGCCAGCAGCGTAAGCCCCAATCAGCCCCAGCATTTT.

This clone was seen a few times. This chain links TRBV23-1 with TRBJ1-5; 12 bases align to TRBD1. TRBV23-1 is treated as an ORF (open reading frame) with a function not yet certain. The junction had 7 bases not matched to a gene; V was cut back by 4 bases and J by 0 bases. The CDR3 runs 18 residues. CDR3: CASSPRGDRGHSNQPQHF. The CDR3 DNA is TGCGCCAGCAGTCCCCGGGGGGACAGGGGGCATAGCAATCAGCCCCAGCATTTT.

The table lists this clone with a count of one. The CDR3 loop reads CASSDLGASGRDEQYF. CDR3 nucleotides: TGTGCCAGCAGTGACCTAGGGGCTAGCGGGAGGGACGAGCAGTACTTC. V usage is TRBV6-1 and J usage is TRBJ2-7; TRBD2 aligns across 12 bases. Trimming cost V 3 bases and J 5 bases; bases outside gene matches: 8. The CDR3 has 16 residues. Germline assignment: CDR1 MNHNS and CDR2 SASEGT.

The chain joins TRBV11-2 to TRBJ1-3; 7 nucleotides line up with TRBD1. The CDR3 runs to 14 residues. V dropped 1 base and J dropped 4; count of bases not matched to a gene: 1. CDR1 and CDR2 from the germline V gene are SGHAT and FQNNGV. In DNA, the CDR3 is TGTGCCAGCAGCTTAGGGACAGGCGGAAACACCATATATTTT. Amino acids: CASSLGTGGNTIYF. The full variable domain, completed using reference TRBV11-2 and TRBJ1-3, is EAGVAQSPRYKIIEKRQSVAFWCNPISGHATLYWYQQILGQGPKLLIQFQNNGVVDDSQLPKDRFSAERLKGVDSTLKIQPAKLEDSAVYLCASSLGTGGNTIYFGEGSWLTVV.

The chain links TRBV6-1 to TRBJ1-1, with D uncertain. V was trimmed by 4 bases and J by 1 base, leaving 19 bases between them. Germline V gene lookup returns CDR1 MNHNS and CDR2 SASEGT. This CDR3 is built from 17 residues. The CDR3 sequence is CASSGGWAGRRNTEAFF. CDR3 sequence (DNA): TGTGCCAGCAGTGGGGGATGGGCGGGGAGAAGGAACACTGAAGCTTTCTTT.

The rearrangement joins TRBV7-8 to TRBJ1-6, with D perhaps TRBD1 (6 bases). This CDR3 has 14 amino acids. Per the germline V gene, CDR1 is SGHVS and CDR2 is FQNEAQ. V lost 1 base and J 10 bases, leaving 11 bases between the germline ends. The CDR3 DNA reads as TGTGCCAGCAGCTTAGGGCAGGGGTCATCACCCCTCCACTTT. Translation: CASSLGQGSSPLHF.

The V and J genes are TRBV6-2 or TRBV6-3 and TRBJ2-7; 9 bases align to TRBD1. Germline V gene lookup returns CDR1 MNHEY and CDR2 SVGEGT. With 5 bases clipped from V and 5 bases from J, the junction kept 10 bases outside the gene matches. The CDR3 consists of 15 residues. In DNA form, the CDR3 reads TGTGCCAGCAGTCCGATACAGGGGGCAGGAAACGAGCAGTACTTC. Translating gives CASSPIQGAGNEQYF.

The chain combines TRBV3-1 (or the pseudogene TRBV3-2) with TRBJ1-1; D gene unclear. Per the germline V gene, CDR1 is LGHDT and CDR2 is YNNKEL (reference sequence). The ends were cut back, 1 base at V and 7 bases at J, with 16 bases in the middle. The length of the CDR3 is 15 residues. The CDR3 sequence: CASSQVYSLFDEAFF. The CDR3 DNA follows: TGTGCCAGCAGCCAAGTATACTCTCTATTTGATGAAGCTTTCTTT.

A few counts support this clone. The CDR3 nucleotides read TGTGCCAGCAGCTACCGGGACAGGGGGCGTTCACCCCTCCACTTT. Its protein is CASSYRDRGRSPLHF. The chain links TRBV7-2 to TRBJ1-6; 12 bases are a match to TRBD1. V gave up 4 bases and J gave up 9 bases; unmatched junction bases: 4. Germline lookup yields CDR1 SGHTA and CDR2 FQGNSA. The CDR3 extends over 15 amino acids.

The chain joins TRBV10-3 to TRBJ1-5; tentative D call: TRBD1 (6 bases). Germline values: CDR1 ENHRY, CDR2 SYGVKD. V lost 3 bases and J 6 bases, leaving 12 bases between the germline ends. The CDR3 runs 14 residues. The CDR3 loop reads CAISDAQGIQPQHF. The CDR3 nucleotides read TGTGCCATCAGTGATGCACAGGGTATTCAGCCCCAGCATTTT.

CDR3 in DNA: TGTGCCAGCAGCCGGGGCGGGGAAAGGATCGCTACGCAGTATTTT. Encoded protein: CASSRGGERIATQYF. The chain uses TRBV7-2 and TRBJ2-3; weak D call: TRBD2 (6 bases). The ends were cut back, 5 bases at V and 8 bases at J, with 20 bases in the middle. The germline V gene has CDR1 SGHTA and CDR2 FQGNSA. This CDR3 is built from 15 residues.

This chain links TRBV18 with TRBJ2-2, with D unclear. The CDR3 sequence is 16 residues long. The V and J ends lost 2 bases and 5 bases respectively, with 15 bases between them. CDR1 KGHSH and CDR2 LQKENI come from the germline V gene. The CDR3 spells CASSPSIAGRTGELFF. In nucleotides, the CDR3 is TGTGCCAGCTCACCATCGATCGCAGGTCGGACCGGGGAGCTGTTTTTT.

V and J are TRBV18 and TRBJ1-3; maybe TRBD1 (5 bases). With 7 bases removed from V and 4 bases from J, the gap between germline ends came to 14 bases. The CDR3 runs to 14 residues. Germline CDR1 KGHSH, CDR2 LQKENI. The CDR3 DNA follows: TGTGCCAGCTACGGGGGTACCCCAGGAAACACCATATATTTT. Its translation is CASYGGTPGNTIYF. Looking up the rest from reference TRBV18 and TRBJ1-3 gives the full variable domain: NAGVMQNPRHLVRRRGQEARLRCSPMKGHSHVYWYRQLPEEGLKFMVYLQKENIIDESGMPKERFSAEFPKEGPSILRIQQVVRGDSAAYFCASYGGTPGNTIYFGEGSWLTVV.

This clone was seen a few times. The chain couples TRBV5-1 to TRBJ2-7, with D tentatively TRBD1 (5 bases). This CDR3 comprises 16 residues. In germline, CDR1 is SGHRS, CDR2 YFSETQ. The V gene lost 1 base and the J gene lost 4 bases, with 18 bases spanning the gap. CDR3 sequence reads: CASSLNPQEKLYEQYF. CDR3 in DNA: TGCGCCAGCAGCTTGAATCCACAGGAGAAACTTTACGAGCAGTACTTC.

This rearrangement joins TRBV19 to TRBJ2-5; 10 bases are shared with TRBD2. Germline CDR1 LNHDA, CDR2 SQIVND (reference sequence). J was trimmed by 4 bases and V by 4 bases; bases with no gene match: 12. This CDR3 has 17 amino acids. CDR3 sequence (DNA): TGTGCCAGTAGTACGAGGAGACTAGCGGGCTCGGGAGAGACCCAGTACTTC. Translation gives CASSTRRLAGSGETQYF.

This chain connects TRBV6-5 to TRBJ1-6; possibly TRBD1 for D (5 bases). Trimming stripped 7 bases from V and 10 bases from J, with 17 bases between. This CDR3 comprises 14 residues. The V gene's germline CDR1 is MNHEY and CDR2 SVGAGI. The CDR3 reads CASNKDSRGSPLHF. CDR3 in DNA: TGTGCCAGCAATAAAGACAGTCGGGGGTCACCCCTCCACTTT.

The J gene is TRBJ1-6, the V gene TRBV6-2 or TRBV6-3; D not resolved. The germline gives CDR1 MNHEY, CDR2 SVGEGT. V was cut by 2 bases and J by 7 bases, with 9 bases left in between. This CDR3 contains 14 residues. DNA for the CDR3: TGTGCCAGCAGTTACGGACTGTGGAATTCACCCCTCCACTTT. It encodes CASSYGLWNSPLHF.

This clone was picked up a small number of times. This chain joins TRBV6-2 or TRBV6-3 and TRBJ2-7; D uncertain. The CDR3 is 12 amino acids. Trimming stripped 2 bases from V and 3 bases from J, with 5 bases between. Germline-derived CDR1 and CDR2 are MNHEY and SVGEGT. The CDR3 DNA follows: TGTGCCAGCAGTTACGGAGTCTACGAGCAGTACTTC. This encodes CASSYGVYEQYF.

The gene calls are TRBV6-1 and TRBJ1-1; 9 bases agree with TRBD1. The CDR3 is 14 residues long. The germline V gene encodes CDR1 MNHNS and CDR2 SASEGT. J was trimmed by 4 bases and V by 2 bases; bases with no gene match: 2. The CDR3 region has the DNA TGTGCCAGCAGTGAAAGGGGACAGGGCACTGAAGCTTTCTTT. Protein sequence: CASSERGQGTEAFF.